These 17 T cell receptor beta chains were all obtained from the same sample, sequenced in a study of T-cell reconstitution after alpha-beta-depleted transplantation in children. For TCRbeta, the library was prepared with unique molecular identifiers. TCRdb redid the calling of the PCR reads with MiXCR, one entry per CDR3 protein. The table lists 450,000 to 600,000 distinct CDR3 sequences, 15% to 20% of them singletons. The input for sequencing was PBMCs from the stem cell graft donor, taken from the stem cell graft. The receptors stem from a human donor who donated a stem cell graft to a child with acute lymphoblastic leukemia.

V gene TRBV6-5 combines with J gene TRBJ2-7; no clear D. Germline V gene sequence: CDR1 MNHEY, CDR2 SVGAGI. Trimming pared 0 bases from V and 5 bases from J, leaving 8 bases between. The CDR3 length is 13 residues. CDR3 nucleotide sequence: TGTGCCAGCAGTTACTCGAACCGGGACGAGCAGTACTTC. This translates into CASSYSNRDEQYF.

This clonotype was seen only a few times. The chain carries TRBV12-3 or TRBV12-4 and TRBJ2-7; D is perhaps TRBD1 or TRBD2 (5 bases each). Trimming removed 6 bases from V and 0 bases from J, with 12 bases in between. This CDR3 spans 14 amino acids. The CDR3 loop reads CASSQTGTSYEQYF. The CDR3 DNA is TGTGCCAGCAGCCAAACCGGGACCTCCTACGAGCAGTACTTC.

This clonotype was counted only a few times. CDR3 nucleotide sequence: TGTGCCAGCAGCCTCGGACTAGGAGGGCACCAAGAGACCCAGTACTTC. This sequence encodes CASSLGLGGHQETQYF. The genes are TRBV7-6 and TRBJ2-5, with 7 bases that match TRBD2. Losses at the gene ends were 5 bases for V and 0 bases for J; bases not matched to a gene: 9. Per the germline V gene, CDR1 is SGHVS and CDR2 is FNYEAQ. The length of the CDR3 is 16 residues.

The table lists this clonotype with a few counts. The V and J genes are TRBV20-1 and TRBJ2-7, with 8 nucleotides matching TRBD2. CDR1 is DFQATT, CDR2 SNEGSKA, per germline (reference sequence). This CDR3 contains 15 residues. Losses at the gene ends were 1 base for V and 2 bases for J; bases not matched to a gene: 7. CDR3 amino acids: CSARGSGSIAYEQYF. The CDR3 nucleotides read TGCAGTGCTAGAGGGAGCGGGAGTATAGCCTACGAGCAGTACTTC.

V and J are TRBV15 and TRBJ2-4; 11 nucleotides match TRBD2. Germline V lookup: CDR1 LNHNV, CDR2 YYDKDF (reference sequence). This CDR3 region has 17 residues. Unmatched junction bases numbered 12, after V lost 6 bases and J lost 5 bases. DNA of the CDR3: TGTGCCACCAGAATCGACACTAGCGGGAGCGGGGAAAACATTCAGTACTTC. It is translated as CATRIDTSGSGENIQYF.

The DNA for the CDR3 is TGCAGTGCTAGAGAAGACAGGGATGAGCAGTTCTTC. Protein: CSAREDRDEQFF. The J gene is TRBJ2-1, the V gene TRBV20-1, with 7 bases lining up with TRBD1. Germline assignment: CDR1 DFQATT and CDR2 SNEGSKA (reference sequence). V lost 0 bases to trimming and J lost 8 bases; unmatched junction nucleotides: 1. The CDR3 length is 12 residues.

This clonotype was counted only a few times. The chain combines TRBV10-3 with TRBJ2-5, with D perhaps matching TRBD2 (6 bases). V lost 8 bases, J lost 0 bases, and 13 bases lay in between. Looked up from germline, CDR1 is ENHRY and CDR2 is SYGVKD. The CDR3 is 14 amino acids. The CDR3 loop is CAISRGGNQETQYF. CDR3 DNA: TGTGCCATCTCTAGGGGAGGAAACCAAGAGACCCAGTACTTC.

The V call is TRBV5-1, the J call TRBJ1-4, with D tentatively TRBD1 (5 bases). The CDR3 is made up of 16 amino acids. Germline V gene lookup returns CDR1 SGHRS and CDR2 YFSETQ. Trimming removed 1 base from V and 5 bases from J, with 15 bases in between. The CDR3 DNA reads TGCGCCAGCAGCTTGATGGGCCAGGGCTTCAATGAAAAACTGTTTTTT. Its protein product is CASSLMGQGFNEKLFF.

This clonotype is a singleton in its sample. The chain has TRBV6-1 and TRBJ2-1; 8 nucleotides align to TRBD2. From germline, CDR1 is MNHNS and CDR2 SASEGT. J lost 1 base, V lost 5 bases, and 1 base had no gene match. This CDR3 has 14 residues. CDR3 sequence: CASSRGRSYNEQFF. The CDR3 DNA reads TGTGCCAGCAGTCGCGGGAGGTCCTACAATGAGCAGTTCTTC.

V gene TRBV15 combines with J gene TRBJ1-2, with D uncertain. CDR3 size: 12 residues. V lost 0 bases and J lost 3, with 2 bases in between. Looked up from germline, CDR1 is LNHNV and CDR2 is YYDKDF (reference sequence). The CDR3 DNA reads as TGTGCCACCAGCAGAGAAGACTATGGCTACACCTTC. Its protein product is CATSREDYGYTF. Together with reference TRBV15 and TRBJ1-2, the CDR3 gives the full variable domain: DAMVIQNPRYQVTQFGKPVTLSCSQTLNHNVMYWYQQKSSQAPKLLFHYYDKDFNNEADTPDNFQSRRPNTSFCFLDIRSPGLGDTAMYLCATSREDYGYTFGSGTRLTVV.

The chain couples TRBV4-1 to TRBJ2-1, with a possible D match to TRBD1 (6 bases). Looked up from germline, CDR1 is MGHRA and CDR2 is YSYEKL. Trimming removed 7 bases at V and 7 bases at J, with 23 bases between. The CDR3 covers 16 residues. The CDR3 DNA sequence: TGCGCCAGCATCCCAGTGATGGGACAAGGCCCGAATGAGCAGTTCTTC. It encodes CASIPVMGQGPNEQFF.

This clonotype was counted between two and nine times. The chain joins TRBV20-1 to TRBJ2-3, with TRBD2 matching over 14 bases. Germline V gene data show CDR1 as DFQATT and CDR2 as SNEGSKA (reference sequence). The V segment lost 3 bases and the J segment 5 bases; nucleotides outside the gene matches: 13. This CDR3 has 18 amino acids. The CDR3 DNA reads as TGCAGTGCTAGGGGGGGGGTCAAAGGACTAGCGGGAGGAGATACGCAGTATTTT. This sequence encodes CSARGGVKGLAGGDTQYF.

The chain couples TRBV12-3 or TRBV12-4 to TRBJ1-2; the D is unclear. The V end lost 0 bases, the J end lost 3 bases, and 8 bases lay between the germline ends. The CDR3 sequence is 14 residues long. In DNA, the CDR3 is TGTGCCAGCAGTTTAGCCCAGAGGGACTATGGCTACACCTTC. Translated, it gives CASSLAQRDYGYTF.

This clonotype was observed a few times. CDR3: CRIRDIYNEQFF. As DNA, the CDR3 is TGCAGAATCAGGGACATCTACAATGAGCAGTTCTTC. The chain links TRBV20-1 to TRBJ2-1; tentatively, D is TRBD1 (6 bases). The CDR3 consists of 12 residues. The germline CDR1 and CDR2 sequences are DFQATT and SNEGSKA (reference sequence).

This clonotype was seen more than once but under ten times. The chain's CDR3 is CASSYGPPPRHYTF. In DNA form, the CDR3 reads TGTGCCAGCAGTTACGGACCCCCACCTAGGCACTACACCTTC. The chain recombines TRBV6-5 with TRBJ1-2; D unresolved. Trimming shortened V by 2 bases and J by 10 bases, and 17 bases separated the two germline ends. This CDR3 spans 14 amino acids. Per germline, CDR1 MNHEY and CDR2 SVGAGI.

The sample holds a few counts of this clonotype. V gene TRBV12-3 or TRBV12-4 combines with J gene TRBJ2-7; 10 positions agree with TRBD1. This CDR3 is built from 15 residues. V was pared by 8 bases and J by 2 bases, with 9 bases of the junction left unmatched. The CDR3 DNA reads as TGTGCCAGCTGTTGGGGAGGACAGGGGGCCTACGAGCAGTACTTC. It translates to CASCWGGQGAYEQYF.

This clonotype turned up a few times. The chain joins TRBV9 to TRBJ2-7; 13 bases align to TRBD2. The CDR3 covers 16 residues. The germline V gene encodes CDR1 SGDLS and CDR2 YYNGEE. After removal of 4 bases from V and 7 bases from J, the junction contained 11 bases not matched to a gene. The CDR3 DNA follows: TGTGCCAGCAGCCCCCGGACTAGCGGGAGTCAAAGGGAGCAGTACTTC. It is translated as CASSPRTSGSQREQYF.